These 7 T cell receptor beta chains came from one sample sequenced in a study of T-cell memory formation after mild COVID-19. A single record per CDR3 protein comes from TCRdb applying MiXCR to the 5' RACE reads. The repertoire holds roughly 80,000 distinct CDR3 sequences, with more than 20% as singletons. The sequencing input was PBMCs or a T cell subset sorted from them (not recorded which). The origin of the receptors is a man between 18 and 35 years old who had mild COVID-19 (a few samples of this study predate the infection). Cell type and time point are not known.

The chain recombines TRBV6-5 with TRBJ2-7; D unresolved. The CDR3 loop spans 14 amino acids. The V gene lost 4 bases and the J gene lost 2 bases, with 12 bases spanning the gap. Germline CDR1 is MNHEY and CDR2 is SVGAGI. The CDR3 nucleotides are TGTGCCAGCAGTTTAGGCCAGGCAGCCTACGAGCAGTACTTC. Protein: CASSLGQAAYEQYF.

This clonotype was observed a few times. The chain links TRBV9 to TRBJ1-2; 7 bases agree with TRBD1. V lost 3 bases, J lost 2 bases, and 7 bases stayed unmatched. Germline V gene lookup returns CDR1 SGDLS and CDR2 YYNGEE. The CDR3 is made up of 15 amino acids. The DNA of the CDR3 is TGTGCCAGCAGCGCCAACAGGGGCCGCAACTATGGCTACACCTTC. Amino acids: CASSANRGRNYGYTF.

In its sample, this clonotype was seen a few times. This chain links TRBV29-1 with TRBJ2-1, with 7 positions matching TRBD2. With V trimmed by 4 bases and J by 0 bases, 0 bases remained unmatched. CDR1 is SQVTM, CDR2 ANQGSEA, per germline. The CDR3 loop spans 13 amino acids. The CDR3 protein is CSVGGGSYNEQFF. The CDR3, as DNA: TGCAGCGTTGGGGGGGGCTCCTACAATGAGCAGTTCTTC.

This clonotype was picked up a small number of times. This sequence joins TRBV9 and TRBJ2-3; 9 bases fit TRBD2. Germline CDR1 SGDLS, CDR2 YYNGEE. With V trimmed by 0 bases and J by 6 bases, 5 bases remained unmatched. The CDR3 extends over 15 amino acids. CDR3 protein: CASSVVASGEDTQYF. DNA for the CDR3: TGTGCCAGCAGCGTAGTGGCTAGCGGGGAGGATACGCAGTATTTT.

This clonotype was observed a single time. This sequence joins TRBV11-2 and TRBJ2-1, with D tentatively TRBD1 or TRBD2 (6 bases each). Germline CDR1 is SGHAT and CDR2 is FQNNGV. The germline V and J ends were trimmed by 5 bases and 3 bases, with 17 bases remaining between them. The CDR3 loop spans 16 amino acids. CDR3: CASSQGRGPSYNEQFF. As DNA, the CDR3 is TGTGCCAGCAGCCAGGGGCGGGGACCGAGCTACAATGAGCAGTTCTTC.

The chain recombines TRBV6-5 with TRBJ1-6; D unresolved. The CDR3 has 17 amino acids. Germline V CDR1 and CDR2: MNHEY, SVGAGI. Trimming took off 5 bases at V and 8 bases at J, with 22 bases between the two ends. For the CDR3, the DNA is TGTGCCAGCAGTCACGCATTTTATCAAATTCGGGATTCACCCCTCCACTTT. Its protein is CASSHAFYQIRDSPLHF.

The sample holds many counts of this clonotype. The CDR3 nucleotides are TGTGCCACCAGCCCGACACCGAACACTGAAGCTTTCTTT. Amino acids: CATSPTPNTEAFF. This chain connects TRBV15 to TRBJ1-1; D not resolved. The CDR3 runs to 13 residues. The germline V gene encodes CDR1 LNHNV and CDR2 YYDKDF (reference sequence). V dropped 5 bases and J dropped 1 base, with 8 bases sitting between them.